The rows below give T cell receptor beta chains drawn from one sample of a study of shared clonotypes between healthy human individuals. Sequencing was performed with immunoSEQ multiplex PCR; in TCRdb, only in-frame clones are kept and a portion is missing. The sample holds approximately 2.1 million clones, approximately 95% seen once. Sequenced sample: naive CD4+ T cells from PBMCs. The receptors originated from a man between 18 and 35 years old in good health. Some clones in this sample may be carry-over from other donors' samples. The CDR3 runs from the conserved cysteine through the conserved F or W.

J gene,V gene,CDR3 protein
TRBJ2-2,TRBV10-3,CAIRTALNTGELFF
TRBJ2-7,TRBV6-5,CASSKGQGAREQYF
TRBJ1-1,TRBV18,CASSRTRGLGTEAFF
TRBJ1-1,TRBV9,CASQQGARDTEAFF
TRBJ2-3,TRBV29-1,CSVEDRSGRITDTQYF
TRBJ1-1,TRBV5-6,CASSWGLTGLNTEAFF
TRBJ1-3,TRBV4-2,CASSQDDPIQGGSSGNTIYF
TRBJ2-5,TRBV6-5,CASTVEELIPGQQYF
TRBJ2-1,TRBV11-3,CASSWQGGSYNEQFF
TRBJ1-1,TRBV2,CASSVGTGGFTEAFF
TRBJ2-3,TRBV2,CASLGGGTGDTQYF
TRBJ1-4,TRBV28,CASLQGTNEKLFF
TRBJ2-1,TRBV9,CASSPSGRGYNEQFF
TRBJ2-1,TRBV5-1,CASSVPGLAGVNNEQFF
TRBJ2-6,TRBV6-4,CASSDRDSSKSGISSGANVLTF
TRBJ2-7,TRBV6-6,CASRDPQGKEVYEQYF
TRBJ2-7,TRBV19,CASSIRDPPYEQYF
TRBJ2-2,TRBV18,CASSPTAITGELFF
TRBJ2-3,TRBV4-1,CASSYVGRGPLEDTQYF
TRBJ2-2,TRBV7-2,CASSFSGTNTGELFF
TRBJ2-1,TRBV18,CASSPSQGGEQFF
TRBJ2-2,TRBV28,CASSQQGTGELFF
TRBJ1-6,TRBV5-1,CASSSGAVTNSPLHF
TRBJ1-3,TRBV4-1,CASSPINHSGNTIYF
TRBJ2-3,TRBV28,CASSLLGAGVRDTQYF
TRBJ2-3,TRBV5-1,CASSLADAGQDTQYF
TRBJ1-1,TRBV6-1,CASREGQVNTEAFF
TRBJ1-1,TRBV7-2,CASSLWQGDTEAFF
TRBJ1-2,TRBV4-1,CASSRGTGQITYGYTF
TRBJ2-3,TRBV9,CASSVITSTDTQYF
TRBJ1-2,TRBV2,CASSGSGGGNYGYTF
TRBJ1-1,TRBV7-2,CASSLVGGGTEAFF
TRBJ2-7,TRBV11-2,CASSSLGQGGSSYEQYF
TRBJ1-5,TRBV27,CASRDRGNQPQHF
TRBJ2-7,TRBV28,CASRRNPGWGDEQYF
TRBJ2-2,TRBV7-3,CASSYSARDRSSGELFF
TRBJ1-5,TRBV15,CATSRTQPSYSNQPQHF
TRBJ2-7,TRBV28,CASQTSGSTYEQYF
TRBJ2-2,TRBV13,CASSLQRNTGELFF
TRBJ2-5,TRBV5-5,CASSFGPEETQYF
TRBJ1-1,TRBV6-5,CASSYRGVAEAFF
TRBJ2-3,TRBV6-5,CASRTAGPGTDTQYF
TRBJ2-3,TRBV25-1,CAAGGRTDTQYF
TRBJ2-7,TRBV11-2,CASRPLTSDSTYEQYF
TRBJ2-5,TRBV19,CASRQTEKETQYF
TRBJ2-5,TRBV6-6,CASSPHQTGPETQYF